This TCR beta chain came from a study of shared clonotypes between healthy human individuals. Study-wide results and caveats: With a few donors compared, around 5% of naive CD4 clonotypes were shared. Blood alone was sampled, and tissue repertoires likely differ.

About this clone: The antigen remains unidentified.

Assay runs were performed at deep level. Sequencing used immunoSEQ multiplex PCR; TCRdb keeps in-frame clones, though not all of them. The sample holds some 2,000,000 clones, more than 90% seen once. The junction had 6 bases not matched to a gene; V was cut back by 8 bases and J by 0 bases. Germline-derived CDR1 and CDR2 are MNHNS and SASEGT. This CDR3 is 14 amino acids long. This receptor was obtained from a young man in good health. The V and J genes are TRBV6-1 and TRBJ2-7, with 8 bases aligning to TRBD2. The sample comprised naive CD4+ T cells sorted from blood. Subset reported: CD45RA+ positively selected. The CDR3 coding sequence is TGTGCCAGCGGAATGGCGGGGGGCTCCTACGAGCAGTACTTC. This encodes CASGMAGGSYEQYF.